This TCR beta chain was sequenced in a study of T cells after yellow fever vaccination. TCR cDNA was made by 5'RACE template switching, adding a universal primer site and UMIs. One entry per CDR3 protein results from TCRdb running MiXCR on the 5' RACE reads. Here the sample spans hundreds of thousands of distinct CDR3 sequences, approximately 16% being singletons. V lost 4 bases and J lost 4, with 23 bases in between. CDR3 length: 17 residues. Germline values: CDR1 SGHDT, CDR2 YYEEEE. The rearrangement uses TRBV5-6 and TRBJ1-2; no clear D gene. The sequence was obtained from a man between 18 and 35 years old who received the YFV17D yellow fever vaccine. Sample: PBMCs, taken around 5 days after the first yellow fever vaccination. CDR3 sequence (DNA): TGTGCCAGCAGCGACCCCTTGGGAGCTCAAAGGGCCTATGGCTACACCTTC. Encoded protein: CASSDPLGAQRAYGYTF.